This T cell receptor (beta chain) was retrieved from a study of blood T cell repertoires in COVID-19. Study at large: The origin of the acute and convalescent COVID-19 samples was the United States, Italy and Spain.

CDR1 is SGHAT, CDR2 FQNNGV, per germline. Losses at the gene ends were 3 bases for V and 2 bases for J; bases not matched to a gene: 9. The CDR3 runs 17 residues. Authors' methods: The assay estimated nucleated cells by amplifying reference gene primers. Method: immunoSEQ multiplex PCR; TCRdb's copy keeps in-frame clones and lacks some. Clone size and the V and J calls come from that table; the DNA yielded D and trimming. The data hold about 150,000 clones, with approximately 80% observed a single time. The TCR originated in an elderly woman with acute or convalescent COVID-19. The specimen was peripheral blood. The V and J genes are TRBV11-2 and TRBJ2-7; 11 bases match TRBD1. CDR3 in amino acids: CASSLTMGQGETYEQYF. The DNA of the CDR3 is TGTGCCAGCAGCTTGACCATGGGACAGGGGGAGACCTACGAGCAGTACTTC.